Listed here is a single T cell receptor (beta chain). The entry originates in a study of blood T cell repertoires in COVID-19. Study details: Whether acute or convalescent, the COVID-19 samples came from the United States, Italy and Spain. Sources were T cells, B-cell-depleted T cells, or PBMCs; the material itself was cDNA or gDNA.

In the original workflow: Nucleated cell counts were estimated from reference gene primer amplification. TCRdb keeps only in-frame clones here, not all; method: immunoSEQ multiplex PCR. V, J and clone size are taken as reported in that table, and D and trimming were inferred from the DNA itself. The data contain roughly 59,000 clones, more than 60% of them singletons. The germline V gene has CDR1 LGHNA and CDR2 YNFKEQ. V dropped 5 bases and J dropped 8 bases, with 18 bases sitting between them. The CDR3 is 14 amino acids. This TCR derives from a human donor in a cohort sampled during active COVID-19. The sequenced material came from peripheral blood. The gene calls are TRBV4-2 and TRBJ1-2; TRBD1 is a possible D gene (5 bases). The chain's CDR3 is CASSGLSGLWGYTF. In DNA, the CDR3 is TGTGCCAGCAGCGGGTTATCAGGGTTATGGGGCTACACCTTC.